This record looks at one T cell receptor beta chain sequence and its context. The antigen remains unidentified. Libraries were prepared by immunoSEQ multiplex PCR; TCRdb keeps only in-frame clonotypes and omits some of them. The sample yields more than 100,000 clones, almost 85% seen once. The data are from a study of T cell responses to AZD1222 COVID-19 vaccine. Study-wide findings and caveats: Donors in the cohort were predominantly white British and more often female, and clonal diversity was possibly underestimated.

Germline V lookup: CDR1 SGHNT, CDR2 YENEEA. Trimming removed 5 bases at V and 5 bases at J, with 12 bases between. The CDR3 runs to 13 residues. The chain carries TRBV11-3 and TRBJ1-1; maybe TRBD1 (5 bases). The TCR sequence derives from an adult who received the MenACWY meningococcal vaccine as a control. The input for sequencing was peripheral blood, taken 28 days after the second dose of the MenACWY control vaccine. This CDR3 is CASSDGGETEAFF. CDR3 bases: TGTGCCAGCAGCGATGGGGGGGAAACTGAAGCTTTCTTT.